This T cell receptor beta chain was found in a study of blood T cell repertoires in COVID-19. This CDR3 region has 14 residues. Between the trimmed V and J ends, which lost 2 bases and 1 base, there was a span of 8 bases. Germline V gene lookup returns CDR1 LNHDA and CDR2 SQIVND (reference sequence). TCRdb's copy holds only in-frame clones and misses some; the assay was immunoSEQ multiplex PCR. The sample has approximately 310,000 clones, over 75% seen once. The chain carries TRBV19 and TRBJ1-1; the D gene is possibly TRBD1 (5 bases). The TCR was taken from a man under 40 who had recovered from COVID-19. Sequencing was carried out using PBMCs or T cells enriched from blood (not recorded which). Here the CDR3 reads CASSIWGPNTEAFF. The CDR3 DNA is TGTGCCAGTAGTATATGGGGCCCGAACACTGAAGCTTTCTTT. Supplemented by reference TRBV19 and TRBJ1-1, the full variable domain reads DGGITQSPKYLFRKEGQNVTLSCEQNLNHDAMYWYRQDPGQGLRLIYYSQIVNDFQKGDIAEGYSVSREKKESFPLTVTSAQKNPTAFYLCASSIWGPNTEAFFGQGTRLTVV.